Below, one T cell receptor beta chain is given with its context. Antigen unknown. The read comes to an end 3 residues before the CDR3 does, leaving the germline J gene to fill in the end. This entry comes from a study of T cell clonality in common variable immunodeficiency. Study-level findings and limits: Reportedly, TCR beta sequences from common variable immunodeficiency showed fewer deletions and N-nucleotide insertions.

Using immunoSEQ multiplex PCR, the repertoire was profiled, and TCRdb retains in-frame clones only, with some absent. The profile covers 14,000 or so clones, none occurring a single time. Germline V CDR1 and CDR2: GTSNPN, SVGIG (reference sequence). The CDR3 length is 13 residues. The V segment lost 4 bases and the J segment 0 bases; nucleotides outside the gene matches: 1. Sequencing input: peripheral blood mononuclear cells. The rearrangement links TRBV30 to TRBJ1-2; 8 bases align to TRBD1. The source is a human donor with common variable immunodeficiency. The CDR3 bases that were read are TGTGCCTGGAACAGGGGGTCTAACTATGGC. Protein: CAWNRGSNYG. In full, the CDR3 is CAWNRGSNYGYTF. Based on the CDR3 plus reference TRBV30 and TRBJ1-2, the full variable domain is SQTIHQWPATLVQPVGSPLSLECTVEGTSNPNLYWYRQAAGRGLQLLFYSVGIGQISSEVPQNLSASRPQDRQFILSSKKLLLSDSGFYLCAWNRGSNYGYTFGSGTRLTVV.